The table lists the clone carrying this TCR beta chain with a count of one. Its cognate antigen is unknown. This sample is drawn from a study of a mutant IDH1 vaccine in newly diagnosed glioma. Overall study context: The vaccination schedule gave patients eight doses in weeks 1, 3, 5, 7, 11, 15, 19 and 23. Beginning 4-6 weeks after radiotherapy alone, or with temozolomide cycles, vaccination took place.

Trimming took 4 bases from V and 3 from J; bases not matched to a gene: 8. Looked up from germline, CDR1 is KGHSH and CDR2 is LQKENI. The CDR3 is made up of 15 amino acids. Noted time point: week 23, last vaccination. Alongside topical imiquimod, each dose of vaccine comprised 300 ug of mutant IDH1 20-mer peptide. Donor tumors were new WHO grade 3 or 4 IDH1-mutant, ATRX-lost astrocytomas. Sequencing used immunoSEQ multiplex PCR; TCRdb keeps in-frame clones, though not all of them. The sample lists around 60,000 clones, 80% to 90% occurring once. Here the sequenced sample was PBMCs, taken from a glioma patient whose treatment included an IDH1 peptide vaccine. The source of this sequence is a man aged 25-40 years with glioma. The chain employs TRBV18 and TRBJ2-7; 8 bases are a match to TRBD1. The CDR3 spells CASSLTRDRSYEQYF. In DNA, the CDR3 is TGTGCCAGCTCACTCACGCGGGACAGGAGCTACGAGCAGTACTTC.